The 23 T cell receptor beta chains below were found in one sample sequenced in a study of PD-1 blockade in classical Hodgkin lymphoma. Each patient's relapse followed autologous stem cell transplantation, and brentuximab vedotin exposure varied. The protocol was immunoSEQ multiplex PCR, while the TCRdb copy is restricted to in-frame clones and leaves out a portion. The sample contains 26,000 or so clones, around 64% of which appear only once. Source: peripheral blood mononuclear cells (PBMCs), taken before the second cycle of nivolumab. All receptors derive from a human donor with classical Hodgkin lymphoma.

The chain recombines TRBV10-3 with TRBJ2-7; TRBD1 agrees at 11 bases. Trimming at V came to 7 bases and at J to 5 bases, leaving 4 bases not matched to a gene. Germline V gives CDR1 ENHRY, CDR2 SYGVKD. The CDR3 contains 13 residues. The CDR3 DNA is TGTGCCATCACCCCGGGACAGGGGGACGAGCAGTACTTC. Amino acid sequence: CAITPGQGDEQYF.

As DNA, the CDR3 is TGTGCCAGCAGTGAATTCGCGAGGTGGGAGGGTGGCGAGCAGTACTTC. This codes for CASSEFARWEGGEQYF. The V gene is TRBV25-1, the J gene TRBJ2-7; 7 positions match TRBD2. CDR3 length equals 16 residues. The germline V gene has CDR1 MGHDK and CDR2 SYGVNS. V was pared by 1 base and J by 6 bases, with 12 bases of the junction left unmatched.

The table lists this clone with a count of one. The rearrangement joins TRBV9 to TRBJ2-3, with TRBD1 identical over 8 bases. The J segment lost 2 bases and the V segment lost 3 bases, leaving 11 bases of the junction unmatched. The CDR3 consists of 17 residues. Germline V CDR1 and CDR2: SGDLS, YYNGEE. CDR3 coding DNA: TGTGCCAGCAGCGGACAGGGGATTCATAGGGACACAGATACGCAGTATTTT. It specifies CASSGQGIHRDTDTQYF.

As to this clone: At the DNA level, this CDR3 is encoded by other sequences in the same sample as well. The chain employs TRBV4-3 and TRBJ2-5; D possibly corresponds to TRBD1 (5 bases). CDR1 is LGHNA and CDR2 is YSLEER in the germline V gene. The CDR3 has 15 residues. Trimming cost V 0 bases and J 5 bases, with 13 bases left between them. The CDR3 protein is CASSQDGARQETQYF. CDR3 coding DNA: TGCGCCAGCAGCCAAGATGGGGCCCGGCAGGAGACCCAGTACTTC.

The chain joins TRBV28 to TRBJ2-2; 10 nucleotides align to TRBD1. CDR3 length: 16 amino acids. Per the germline V gene, CDR1 is MDHEN and CDR2 is SYDVKM. Trimming cost V 6 bases and J 3 bases; bases outside gene matches: 7. The CDR3 coding sequence is TGTGCCAGCAGATTTTCGACAGGGGGCGACACCGGGGAGCTGTTTTTT. Translating gives CASRFSTGGDTGELFF.

The CDR3 is CASRPGRVVAEQFF. The CDR3 DNA is TGTGCCAGCCGCCCTGGCAGGGTCGTCGCTGAGCAGTTCTTC. The V gene is TRBV28, the J gene TRBJ2-1, with D perhaps matching TRBD1 (5 bases). This CDR3 is 14 amino acids long. Germline V gene data show CDR1 as MDHEN and CDR2 as SYDVKM. Deletions cut 8 bases from V and 9 bases from J, with 20 bases between. Using reference TRBV28 and TRBJ2-1 for the parts outside the CDR3, the full variable domain is DVKVTQSSRYLVKRTGEKVFLECVQDMDHENMFWYRQDPGLGLRLIYFSYDVKMKEKGDIPEGYSVSREKKERFSLILESASTNQTSMYLCASRPGRVVAEQFFGPGTRLTVL.

The chain is built from TRBV27 and TRBJ2-1, with 14 bases lining up with TRBD2. Trimming cost V 4 bases and J 7 bases; bases outside gene matches: 9. CDR1 and CDR2 (germline): MNHEY, SMNVEV (reference sequence). This CDR3 is built from 17 residues. DNA for the CDR3: TGTGCCAGCAGTTCGCTCCGACTAGCGGGAGGGCCTAATGAGCAGTTCTTC. This sequence encodes CASSSLRLAGGPNEQFF.

The V call is TRBV13, the J call TRBJ2-5, with TRBD1 identical over 7 bases. The CDR3 is made up of 15 amino acids. V lost 4 bases to trimming and J lost 2 bases; unmatched junction nucleotides: 7. The germline V gene has CDR1 PRHDT and CDR2 FYEKMQ (reference sequence). CDR3 amino acids: CASSSQGDSQETQYF. The CDR3 DNA sequence: TGTGCCAGCAGCTCCCAGGGGGACAGTCAAGAGACCCAGTACTTC.

V gene TRBV28 combines with J gene TRBJ2-5, with D possibly TRBD1 on 7 matching bases. The CDR3 runs 14 residues. V lost 4 bases, J lost 5 bases, and 14 bases lay in between. Germline values: CDR1 MDHEN, CDR2 SYDVKM. Written as DNA, the CDR3 is TGTGCCAGCAGTTCAGGGGGGTTGGGGGAGACCCAGTACTTC. It encodes CASSSGGLGETQYF.

This chain links TRBV6-5 with TRBJ1-5; 10 positions agree with TRBD1. This CDR3 region has 15 residues. Germline loops: CDR1 MNHEY, CDR2 SVGAGI. V lost 4 bases, J lost 5 bases, and 5 bases stayed unmatched. The CDR3 region has the DNA TGTGCCAGCAGTTCGCTCGGGACAGGGGATCAGCCCCAGCATTTT. This translates into CASSSLGTGDQPQHF.

This clone appeared a few times. V and J are TRBV10-2 and TRBJ2-5; unclear D gene. V dropped 6 bases and J dropped 3 bases, with 11 bases sitting between them. The CDR3 is 13 amino acids. From germline, CDR1 is WSHSY and CDR2 SAAADI. CDR3 region: CASRQLLKETQYF. The CDR3 bases are TGCGCCAGCAGACAGCTCCTAAAAGAGACCCAGTACTTC.

V usage is TRBV9 and J usage is TRBJ2-6, with unresolved D. Per germline, CDR1 SGDLS and CDR2 YYNGEE. The ends were cut back, 3 bases at V and 0 bases at J, with 10 bases in the middle. The CDR3 contains 16 residues. CDR3 DNA sequence: TGTGCCAGCAGCGCAACCACGGACTCTGGGGCCAACGTCCTGACTTTC. Amino acid sequence: CASSATTDSGANVLTF.

This chain connects TRBV19 to TRBJ2-3; 8 bases fit TRBD1. Germline lookup yields CDR1 LNHDA and CDR2 SQIVND (reference sequence). Unmatched junction bases numbered 6, after V lost 4 bases and J lost 0 bases. The CDR3 is made up of 16 amino acids. CDR3 in amino acids: CASSTRTGSSTDTQYF. The CDR3, as DNA: TGTGCCAGTAGTACTCGGACAGGGAGTAGCACAGATACGCAGTATTTT.

The J gene is TRBJ1-1, the V gene TRBV19; TRBD1 matches 7 bases. There are 15 residues in the CDR3. The germline gives CDR1 LNHDA, CDR2 SQIVND (reference sequence). V lost 7 bases, J lost 1 base, and 9 bases stayed unmatched. The CDR3 nucleotides are TGTGCCAGTAAGTACACAGGGGATTGGAACACTGAAGCTTTCTTT. Amino acid sequence: CASKYTGDWNTEAFF.

The CDR3, as DNA: TGCGCCAGCAGCCAAGCTACGTCTAGCGGGAGTGTCTGGGATACGCAGTATTTT. Its protein product is CASSQATSSGSVWDTQYF. V gene TRBV4-3 combines with J gene TRBJ2-3; TRBD2 matches at 10 bases. J was trimmed by 6 bases and V by 1 base; bases with no gene match: 13. Germline V CDR1 and CDR2: LGHNA, YSLEER. The CDR3 covers 18 residues.

This clone counts as medium-sized. The chain is built from TRBV4-2 and TRBJ2-3; D gene unclear. Germline CDR1 is LGHNA and CDR2 is YNFKEQ. The CDR3 runs 13 residues. Trimming took off 1 base at V and 3 bases at J, with 5 bases between the two ends. The CDR3 sequence is CASSQVGTDTQYF. The CDR3 DNA reads as TGTGCCAGCAGCCAAGTCGGGACAGATACGCAGTATTTT.

This clone was counted only a few times. CDR3 nucleotide sequence: TGTGCCAGCTCCCGGGGACTGTTCACTGAAGCTTTCTTT. This gives the protein CASSRGLFTEAFF. The V gene is TRBV18, the J gene TRBJ1-1, with D perhaps TRBD1 (5 bases). The CDR3 spans 13 residues. The ends were cut back, 6 bases at V and 4 bases at J, with 12 bases in the middle. Germline V gene data show CDR1 as KGHSH and CDR2 as LQKENI.

This chain uses TRBV6-6 with TRBJ1-3; D is unresolved. Deletions cut 9 bases from V and 0 bases from J, with 9 bases between. CDR1 is MNHNY, CDR2 SVGAGI, per germline (reference sequence). This CDR3 is built from 13 residues. The CDR3 loop is CASSVDSGNTIYF. CDR3 bases: TGTGCCAGTTCCGTGGACTCTGGAAACACCATATATTTT.

This chain uses TRBV5-5 with TRBJ1-4, with 8 bases lining up with TRBD1. This CDR3 region has 14 residues. Germline V gene sequence: CDR1 SGHKS, CDR2 YYEKEE (reference sequence). Trimming took 4 bases from V and 8 from J; bases not matched to a gene: 7. In DNA form, the CDR3 reads TGTGCCAGCAGCACACAGGGGGTGGAGGAAAAACTGTTTTTT. This translates into CASSTQGVEEKLFF.

The rearrangement joins TRBV7-2 to TRBJ2-7; 7 positions agree with TRBD1. Looked up from germline, CDR1 is SGHTA and CDR2 is FQGNSA. Unmatched junction bases numbered 3, after V lost 1 base and J lost 3 bases. This CDR3 region has 14 residues. The CDR3 DNA reads TGTGCCAGCAGCTTAGGGGACAGTAGCTACGAGCAGTACTTC. Its protein product is CASSLGDSSYEQYF. The full variable domain, in which reference TRBV7-2 and TRBJ2-7 provide the parts outside the CDR3, is GAGVSQSPSNKVTEKGKDVELRCDPISGHTALYWYRQSLGQGLEFLIYFQGNSAPDKSGLPSDRFSAERTGGSVSTLTIQRTQQEDSAVYLCASSLGDSSYEQYFGPGTRLTVT.

This chain links TRBV18 with TRBJ2-7; D unclear. V lost 3 bases to trimming and J lost 2 bases, with 8 bases between them. Per the germline V gene, CDR1 is KGHSH and CDR2 is LQKENI. This CDR3 is built from 13 residues. CDR3 sequence reads: CASSPTHTYEQYF. CDR3 nucleotide sequence: TGTGCCAGCTCACCGACTCATACCTACGAGCAGTACTTC.

The chain combines TRBV9 with TRBJ1-3; the D gene is possibly TRBD1 (5 bases). The CDR3 contains 16 residues. Deletions cut 2 bases from V and 0 bases from J, with 12 bases between. Germline CDR1 reads SGDLS; CDR2 reads YYNGEE. The DNA of the CDR3 is TGTGCCAGCAGCGTGGCCGGGACGGACTCTGGAAACACCATATATTTT. Translating it yields CASSVAGTDSGNTIYF.

This clone was observed a few times. The chain employs TRBV27 and TRBJ1-2; 9 nucleotides match TRBD1. Germline V gene data show CDR1 as MNHEY and CDR2 as SMNVEV (reference sequence). V trimming: 5 bases; J trimming: 5 bases; junction bases outside the gene matches: 6. The CDR3 is made up of 14 amino acids. Here the CDR3 reads CASSRQGVGYGYTF. In DNA form, the CDR3 reads TGTGCCAGCAGTAGACAGGGGGTGGGGTATGGCTACACCTTC.